These 25 T cell receptor beta chains were sequenced from one sample in a study of metastatic and nonmetastatic thyroid tumors. TCRdb re-called the PCR reads through MiXCR. The table lists approximately 19,000 clones, more than 30% of them singletons. Before thyroid surgery, none of the patients had received any treatment. The sample consisted of tumor tissue. The source is a male donor with papillary thyroid cancer or a benign thyroid nodule (not recorded which). Some clones in this sample may be carry-over from other donors' samples.

The chain links TRBV20-1 to TRBJ2-7; 9 nucleotides agree with TRBD1. Per germline, CDR1 DFQATT and CDR2 SNEGSKA (reference sequence). The CDR3 covers 15 residues. Trimming at V came to 5 bases and at J to 3 bases, leaving 11 bases not matched to a gene. CDR3 bases: TGCAGTGCTCCTACGGACAGGGGCACTTTCTACGAGCAGTACTTC. It translates to CSAPTDRGTFYEQYF.

This clone was recorded only once. One junction end disagrees with the germline gene, perhaps due to a read error. This chain uses TRBV2 with TRBJ2-1; D may be TRBD1 (6 bases). This CDR3 spans 15 amino acids. CDR1 and CDR2 (germline): SNHLY, FYNNEI. CDR3 amino acids: CPSSAARGNNNEQFF. CDR3 DNA: TGTCCCAGCAGTGCAGCAAGGGGGAACAACAATGAGCAGTTCTTC.

There are a few counts of this clone. V and J are TRBV12-5 and TRBJ2-6; D is ambiguous. V lost 1 base and J lost 0, with 13 bases in between. The CDR3 has 18 amino acids. In germline, CDR1 is LGHNT, CDR2 FRNRAP. CDR3 DNA sequence: TGTGCTAGTGGTTTGGCCCGAGACCCATTCTCTGGGGCCAACGTCCTGACTTTC. It is translated as CASGLARDPFSGANVLTF.

In this sample, this clone is medium-sized. This chain links TRBV5-1 with TRBJ1-2; D remains unclear. This CDR3 region has 13 residues. Germline lookup yields CDR1 SGHRS and CDR2 YFSETQ. V was trimmed by 4 bases and J by 8 bases, leaving 15 bases between them. The CDR3 DNA reads TGCGCCAGCAGCCCTCAGAAAATAGAAGGCTACACCTTC. Its translation: CASSPQKIEGYTF.

By share, this clone ranks as medium-sized (0.01 to 0.1%). The genes are TRBV6-1 and TRBJ2-7; 7 nucleotides line up with TRBD2. Losses at the gene ends were 0 bases for V and 1 base for J; bases not matched to a gene: 3. This CDR3 has 15 amino acids. Germline CDR1 reads MNHNS; CDR2 reads SASEGT. The CDR3 nucleotides are TGTGCCAGCAGTGAAGCGGCTAGCGGTTCCTACGAGCAGTACTTC. This sequence encodes CASSEAASGSYEQYF.

Notes on this clone: This CDR3 fails to terminate in the conserved phenylalanine or tryptophan, so it likely reflects a read error. The limits of the CDR3 on the DNA are not certain, so only TCRdb's listed CDR3 is given. The gene calls are TRBV6-5 and TRBJ2-5; the table's TRBD1 call for D was not verified on the DNA. Germline CDR1 is MNHEY and CDR2 is SVGAGI. The CDR3 spans 14 amino acids, including both terminal residues. The CDR3: CASSSRTGGGTQNI.

Ten or more counts support this clone. Other nucleotide sequences from this sample produce the same CDR3. This rearrangement joins TRBV20-1 to TRBJ2-1; 9 bases line up with TRBD2. V lost 7 bases to trimming and J lost 9 bases; unmatched junction nucleotides: 13. CDR3 size: 14 residues. Germline assignment: CDR1 DFQATT and CDR2 SNEGSKA (reference sequence). The CDR3 region is CSVRAGGPASEQFF. CDR3 coding DNA: TGCAGTGTACGGGCGGGAGGGCCCGCGAGTGAGCAGTTCTTC.

This CDR3 is CASSRDPRGNEQFF. CDR3 nucleotides: TGTGCCAGCAGCCGTGACCCCCGGGGCAATGAGCAGTTCTTC. The chain recombines TRBV11-2 with TRBJ2-1; D may be TRBD2 (5 bases). The V gene's germline CDR1 is SGHAT and CDR2 FQNNGV. CDR3 length equals 14 residues. The V end was cut by 5 bases, the J end by 6 bases, with 14 bases between.

This clone was counted at least ten times. The rearrangement uses TRBV6-1 and TRBJ2-5, with 7 bases aligning to TRBD2. The CDR3 totals 15 residues. Germline CDR1 and CDR2: MNHNS and SASEGT. The V and J ends lost 6 bases and 2 bases, in that order; junction bases with no gene match: 9. The CDR3 sequence: CASSGIAGEQETQYF. The CDR3 DNA reads as TGTGCCAGCAGCGGAATCGCGGGAGAACAAGAGACCCAGTACTTC.

The sample holds many counts of this clone. This chain connects TRBV3-1 to TRBJ1-2; D is undetermined. The V and J ends lost 1 base and 4 bases respectively, with 4 bases between them. CDR1 is LGHDT, CDR2 YNNKEL, per germline (reference sequence). The CDR3 contains 12 residues. CDR3 nucleotide sequence: TGTGCCAGCAGCCAAGGTATCTATGGCTACACCTTC. Its protein is CASSQGIYGYTF.

The rearrangement uses TRBV7-8 and TRBJ2-3, with 10 nucleotides matching TRBD2. CDR3 length equals 17 residues. V was pared by 2 bases and J by 5 bases, with 10 bases of the junction left unmatched. In germline, CDR1 is SGHVS, CDR2 FQNEAQ. The CDR3 region is CASSLRFGLAGEDTQYF. The CDR3 DNA follows: TGTGCCAGCAGCTTAAGATTCGGCCTAGCGGGGGAAGATACGCAGTATTTT. Supplemented by reference TRBV7-8 and TRBJ2-3, the full variable domain reads GAGVSQSPRYKVAKRGQDVALRCDPISGHVSLFWYQQALGQGPEFLTYFQNEAQLDKSGLPSDRFFAERPEGSVSTLKIQRTQQEDSAVYLCASSLRFGLAGEDTQYFGPGTRLTVL.

Many counts were recorded for this clone. The chain carries TRBV5-1 and TRBJ1-2, with D possibly TRBD1 on 6 matching bases. Germline CDR1 reads SGHRS; CDR2 reads YFSETQ. This CDR3 contains 14 residues. The germline V and J ends were trimmed by 4 bases and 7 bases, with 17 bases remaining between them. CDR3 region: CASSPLQGQGGYTF. The CDR3 DNA is TGCGCCAGCAGCCCCCTCCAGGGGCAGGGTGGCTACACCTTC.

On this clone itself: The junction and the germline gene differ at one end; a read error may be behind it. The J gene is TRBJ2-1, the V gene TRBV11-3; D gene ambiguous. The CDR3 consists of 13 residues. Germline V gene sequence: CDR1 SGHNT, CDR2 YENEEA. In nucleotides, the CDR3 is TGTGTCAGCATTTTAACCCTTACTTCGGGGCAGTTCTTC. Protein: CVSILTLTSGQFF.

The rearrangement joins TRBV5-6 to TRBJ1-2, with a possible D match to TRBD1 (6 bases). In germline, CDR1 is SGHDT, CDR2 YYEEEE. The V end was cut by 2 bases, the J end by 8 bases, with 19 bases between. This CDR3 is 15 amino acids long. CDR3 coding DNA: TGTGCCAGCAGCTTTTTGGGGGGCGGTTCTCGGGGCTACACCTTC. Protein product: CASSFLGGGSRGYTF. Together with reference TRBV5-6 and TRBJ1-2, the CDR3 gives the full variable domain: DAGVTQSPTHLIKTRGQQVTLRCSPKSGHDTVSWYQQALGQGPQFIFQYYEEEERQRGNFPDRFSGHQFPNYSSELNVNALLLGDSALYLCASSFLGGGSRGYTFGSGTRLTVV.

This clone has just a few counts. The chain has TRBV12-3 or TRBV12-4 and TRBJ1-1; D is undetermined. With 5 bases removed from V and 4 bases from J, the gap between germline ends came to 14 bases. This CDR3 spans 14 amino acids. CDR3 sequence (DNA): TGTGCCAGCAGTGCCCTTTCTACGCTCACTGAAGCTTTCTTT. Translating gives CASSALSTLTEAFF.

The sample holds many counts of this clone. The chain has TRBV4-2 and TRBJ1-1; the D gene is possibly TRBD1 (5 bases). V lost 0 bases to trimming and J lost 6 bases, with 20 bases between them. CDR3 length: 17 amino acids. In germline, CDR1 is LGHNA, CDR2 YNFKEQ. DNA of the CDR3: TGTGCCAGCAGCCAAGATGCGGCGGGGGGTTTTTCCGCTGAAGCTTTCTTT. Amino acid sequence: CASSQDAAGGFSAEAFF.

The chain uses TRBV6-1 and TRBJ1-5; 8 bases line up with TRBD1. V trimming: 7 bases; J trimming: 7 bases; junction bases outside the gene matches: 9. There are 14 residues in the CDR3. Germline V gene sequence: CDR1 MNHNS, CDR2 SASEGT. The chain's CDR3 is CASMAGGCAQPQHF. For the CDR3, the DNA is TGTGCCAGCATGGCAGGGGGCTGTGCACAGCCCCAGCATTTT.

As for this clone: One base away lies a much larger clone, so this may be a sequencing read error. The chain combines TRBV5-5 with TRBJ2-7, with TRBD1 matching over 8 bases. The CDR3 runs to 14 residues. V lost 1 base and J lost 10; bases outside the gene matches: 10. Germline V gene sequence: CDR1 SGHKS, CDR2 YYEKEE (reference sequence). CDR3 amino acids: CASSLWSGTGDQYF. The CDR3 DNA follows: TGTGCCAGCAGCTTGTGGTCAGGGACAGGCGATCAGTACTTC.

The V call is TRBV7-8, the J call TRBJ2-7; 9 bases are shared with TRBD1. V shed 0 bases, J shed 4 bases, and the junction held 7 bases outside the gene matches. The CDR3 has 16 residues. The germline V gene has CDR1 SGHVS and CDR2 FQNEAQ. CDR3 bases: TGTGCCAGCAGCTTAGCACAGGGGGCGGGTAGTTACGAGCAGTACTTC. This codes for CASSLAQGAGSYEQYF.

This clone was picked up a small number of times. The chain couples TRBV12-3 or TRBV12-4 to TRBJ2-7, with D perhaps matching TRBD2 (5 bases). The CDR3 runs to 13 residues. V dropped 5 bases and J dropped 2 bases, with 10 bases sitting between them. The CDR3 loop reads CASSHRTPYEQYF. Written as DNA, the CDR3 is TGTGCCAGCAGTCATCGGACTCCCTACGAGCAGTACTTC.

Relative to its sample, this clone is medium-sized. The genes are TRBV5-1 and TRBJ2-7; 8 bases match TRBD1. Looked up from germline, CDR1 is SGHRS and CDR2 is YFSETQ. The V segment lost 0 bases and the J segment 3 bases; nucleotides outside the gene matches: 14. This CDR3 is 18 amino acids long. CDR3 sequence: CASSLVGLQGVKFYEQYF. The CDR3 DNA sequence: TGCGCCAGCAGCTTGGTAGGGCTACAGGGGGTCAAGTTCTACGAGCAGTACTTC.

This rearrangement joins TRBV28 to TRBJ2-7; D remains ambiguous. The CDR3 loop spans 12 amino acids. V was pared by 8 bases and J by 3 bases, with 11 bases between. Germline-derived CDR1 and CDR2 are MDHEN and SYDVKM. The CDR3 sequence: CASCQSRYEQYF. The CDR3 DNA is TGTGCCAGCTGTCAGAGTCGCTACGAGCAGTACTTC.

This clone was found many times. This may stem from a read error, because a much larger clone lies one nucleotide away. Other DNA variants within this sample encode the same CDR3. The chain employs TRBV18 and TRBJ1-2; 7 nucleotides match TRBD1. Per the germline V gene, CDR1 is KGHSH and CDR2 is LQKENI. J gave up 4 bases and V 2 bases, and 7 bases lay outside the gene matches. The CDR3 extends over 15 amino acids. Written as DNA, the CDR3 is TGTGCCAGCTCACCATCGATGACAGGGACCTATGGCTACACCTTC. Amino acids: CASSPSMTGTYGYTF.

This chain uses TRBV20-1 with TRBJ2-3, with D perhaps TRBD1 or TRBD2 (6 bases each). The CDR3 covers 15 residues. CDR1 is DFQATT, CDR2 SNEGSKA, per germline (reference sequence). Trimming shortened V by 0 bases and J by 4 bases, and 14 bases separated the two germline ends. This CDR3 reads CSARDLSGAADTQYF. The CDR3 region has the DNA TGCAGTGCTAGAGATCTCTCGGGGGCGGCAGATACGCAGTATTTT.

This clone turned up a few times. The J gene is TRBJ2-1, the V gene TRBV19; D is undetermined. The CDR3 has 13 amino acids. V was trimmed by 3 bases and J by 8 bases, leaving 11 bases between them. CDR1 and CDR2 from the germline V gene are LNHDA and SQIVND (reference sequence). For the CDR3, the DNA is TGTGCCAGTAGTATGGCCTTTTCATATGAGCAGTTCTTC. As protein: CASSMAFSYEQFF.